A single sample is the source of the 5 T cell receptor beta chains below, sequenced in a study of blood T cell repertoires in COVID-19. Using immunoSEQ multiplex PCR, the repertoire was profiled, and TCRdb retains in-frame clones only, with some absent. The table lists 180,000 or so clones, roughly 87% of them singletons, with 1.6% in the top ten. The sequencing sample was made of peripheral blood. All receptors derive from a woman aged 50 to 65 with acute or convalescent COVID-19.

V and J are TRBV6-2 or TRBV6-3 and TRBJ1-1; D gene ambiguous. V lost 3 bases to trimming and J lost 3 bases, with 8 bases between them. Germline V lookup: CDR1 MNHEY, CDR2 SVGEGT. CDR3 length: 13 amino acids. CDR3 sequence reads: CASSYIRYTEAFF. In DNA, the CDR3 is TGTGCCAGCAGTTATATTCGGTACACTGAAGCTTTCTTT.

J is TRBJ1-1 and V is TRBV7-3; a possible D gene is TRBD1 (6 bases). V was trimmed by 1 base and J by 5 bases, leaving 14 bases between them. Per germline, CDR1 SGHTA and CDR2 FQGTGA. This CDR3 is built from 15 residues. DNA of the CDR3: TGTGCCAGCAGCTTAATGGGGGCCGGAGAAACTGAAGCTTTCTTT. Protein product: CASSLMGAGETEAFF.

This chain uses TRBV6-5 with TRBJ2-7; unclear D gene. Between the trimmed V and J ends, which lost 2 bases and 1 base, there was a span of 6 bases. There are 13 residues in the CDR3. Germline V gene data show CDR1 as MNHEY and CDR2 as SVGAGI. CDR3 DNA sequence: TGTGCCAGCAGTTACGGAGCTTCCTACGAGCAGTACTTC. It translates to CASSYGASYEQYF.

V and J are TRBV6-2 or TRBV6-3 and TRBJ2-7; D may be TRBD2 (5 bases). V was shortened by 5 bases and J by 10 bases, with 18 bases between the two germline ends. The CDR3 totals 13 residues. Germline V gene sequence: CDR1 MNHEY, CDR2 SVGEGT. CDR3 nucleotide sequence: TGTGCCAGCAGTCCCGGACTTTTACCCAGACAGTACTTC. Translating gives CASSPGLLPRQYF.

The J gene is TRBJ2-7, the V gene TRBV13, with 10 bases that match TRBD2. This CDR3 comprises 15 residues. V gave up 3 bases and J gave up 5 bases; unmatched junction bases: 7. In germline, CDR1 is PRHDT, CDR2 FYEKMQ (reference sequence). The CDR3 reads CASSFPSSGGNEQYF. The CDR3 DNA follows: TGTGCCAGCAGCTTTCCCTCTAGCGGGGGAAACGAGCAGTACTTC. Full variable domain (remainder filled in from reference TRBV13 and TRBJ2-7): AAGVIQSPRHLIKEKRETATLKCYPIPRHDTVYWYQQGPGQDPQFLISFYEKMQSDKGSIPDRFSAQQFSDYHSELNMSSLELGDSALYFCASSFPSSGGNEQYFGPGTRLTVT.